This TCR beta chain comes out of a study of T cells expressing NK-cell markers. Study-level points and caveats: These same clonotypes (in a handful of donors) also led the CD3+CD56-NKG2C+ fraction.

In the case of this clonotype: The antigen remains unidentified.

Production of TCR beta cDNA relied on 5'RACE template switching with UMIs. TCRdb re-called the 5' RACE reads and catalogs CDR3 proteins one per entry, DNA excluded. Its table lists hundreds of thousands of distinct CDR3 sequences. CDR1 and CDR2 (germline): SGHRS, YFSETQ. The CDR3 extends over 13 amino acids. The clonotype was recovered from a man aged 18 to 69 in good health. This chain connects TRBV5-1 to TRBJ1-2; TCRdb's assignment of TRBD1 cannot be checked, as there is no DNA. The specimen sequenced was blood T cells: a sorted CD56 or NKG2C T cell subset, CD4+ or CD8+ T cells, or bulk PBMC T cells (not recorded which). The chain's CDR3 is CASSQGPSSGYTF.